This passage covers 10 T cell receptor beta chains from one sample sequenced in a study of blood T cell repertoires in COVID-19. The table came from immunoSEQ multiplex PCR; TCRdb's copy has only in-frame clones and leaves some out. The sample carries about 260,000 clones, around 89% recorded once. Sequences were obtained from peripheral blood. The receptors were sampled from a woman between 40 and 50 years old with acute or convalescent COVID-19.

This clone appeared once. The rearrangement links TRBV18 to TRBJ1-1; 8 positions match TRBD1. The CDR3 is 19 amino acids. V gave up 2 bases and J gave up 6 bases; unmatched junction bases: 20. The V gene's germline CDR1 is KGHSH and CDR2 LQKENI. CDR3 region: CASSPATGTGFYGGSEAFF. CDR3 nucleotides: TGTGCCAGCTCACCAGCGACCGGGACAGGTTTTTACGGAGGGTCTGAAGCTTTCTTT.

The gene calls are TRBV27 and TRBJ1-1, with 8 bases aligning to TRBD1. Germline trimming cut 1 base from V and 4 bases from J; bases unmatched to any gene: 14. The CDR3 sequence is 18 residues long. The V gene's germline CDR1 is MNHEY and CDR2 SMNVEV (reference sequence). The chain's CDR3 is CASSLYMGRQGLGTEAFF. The CDR3 DNA is TGTGCCAGCAGTTTATACATGGGGCGACAGGGGTTAGGCACTGAAGCTTTCTTT.

This clone was counted once. The chain links TRBV15 to TRBJ2-3; 8 bases map to TRBD2. In germline, CDR1 is LNHNV, CDR2 YYDKDF (reference sequence). The V and J ends lost 5 bases and 4 bases, in that order; junction bases with no gene match: 5. This CDR3 contains 14 residues. The CDR3 nucleotides are TGTGCCACCAGCGACGGGGGGGCCGCAGATACGCAGTATTTT. Translation: CATSDGGAADTQYF.

This chain links TRBV30 with TRBJ2-5; D is undetermined. Germline CDR1 GTSNPN, CDR2 SVGIG (reference sequence). Trimming shortened V by 1 base and J by 5 bases, and 2 bases separated the two germline ends. The CDR3 length is 10 residues. The DNA of the CDR3 is TGTGCCTGGAGTGCTGAGACCCAGTACTTC. Translating gives CAWSAETQYF.

The rearrangement links TRBV18 to TRBJ2-5; D might be TRBD2 (6 bases). CDR3 size: 14 residues. The V and J ends lost 3 bases and 9 bases respectively, with 17 bases between them. CDR1 is KGHSH and CDR2 is LQKENI in the germline V gene. The CDR3 DNA follows: TGTGCCAGCTCACCTCGGGACGGGCCGGGGGCCCAGTACTTC. Translation gives CASSPRDGPGAQYF.

This chain's CDR3 is CASSPQGAFNEKLFF. CDR3 DNA: TGTGCCAGCAGCCCCCAGGGGGCTTTTAATGAAAAACTGTTTTTT. The gene calls are TRBV11-2 and TRBJ1-4; 8 bases line up with TRBD1. CDR3 size: 15 residues. In germline, CDR1 is SGHAT, CDR2 FQNNGV. Losses at the gene ends were 5 bases for V and 4 bases for J; bases not matched to a gene: 6.

CDR3: CASRGLGDGRNRNTGELFF. In DNA, the CDR3 is TGTGCCAGCAGGGGTTTGGGCGATGGCCGAAACAGGAACACCGGGGAGCTGTTTTTT. The chain is built from TRBV9 and TRBJ2-2; D remains ambiguous. V was cut by 5 bases and J by 1 base, with 24 bases left in between. Germline-derived CDR1 and CDR2 are SGDLS and YYNGEE. This CDR3 region has 19 residues.

Here the CDR3 reads CASSPRLQQVEINTEAFF. The CDR3 nucleotides are TGCGCCAGCAGCCCCAGACTACAGCAGGTCGAGATAAACACTGAAGCTTTCTTT. The rearrangement joins TRBV5-1 to TRBJ1-1, with no clear D. The CDR3 consists of 18 residues. Trimming cost V 4 bases and J 2 bases, with 24 bases left between them. Looked up from germline, CDR1 is SGHRS and CDR2 is YFSETQ.

The chain uses TRBV5-1 and TRBJ1-2; possible D gene TRBD1, 6 bases. The ends were cut back, 5 bases at V and 8 bases at J, with 13 bases in the middle. CDR1 and CDR2 from the germline V gene are SGHRS and YFSETQ. CDR3 length: 12 amino acids. CDR3 amino acids: CASRQTGSGYTF. Here the CDR3 DNA reads TGCGCCAGCAGACAAACAGGGTCCGGCTACACCTTC.

The CDR3 region has the DNA TGTGCCAGTACTCCGGGACACTCTAGTGAAAAACTGTTTTTT. This codes for CASTPGHSSEKLFF. This sequence joins TRBV19 and TRBJ1-4; weak D call: TRBD1 (6 bases). The CDR3 runs to 14 residues. Germline lookup yields CDR1 LNHDA and CDR2 SQIVND (reference sequence). V was cut by 7 bases and J by 7 bases, with 16 bases left in between.